This TCR beta chain derives from a study of CD4 T cells in relation to SARS-CoV-2 and coronaviruses. Notes on the study in general: Crossreactivity was assessed only for spike protein, not other viral proteins.

Points on this clone: Its antigen is currently unknown.

CD4+ T cells from unexposed donors were obtained before the COVID-19 pandemic (2011-2018). CD4+ T cells were isolated from the cells after around 10 days of culture. Cells permitting, SARS-CoV-2 S/N and four cold-coronavirus spikes were tested on unexposed-donor CD4+ T cells. Fresh IL-2 medium replaced half the medium on days 3 and 7. Produced via immunoSEQ multiplex PCR; TCRdb's table is partial and in-frame only. The sample shows roughly 18,000 clones, around 80% of them seen only once. The germline V gene has CDR1 MNHEY and CDR2 SVGAGI. The CDR3 contains 13 residues. With 7 bases removed from V and 2 bases from J, the gap between germline ends came to 12 bases.

The chain couples TRBV6-5 to TRBJ2-7; D is uncertain. The receptor was isolated from a human donor in good health. Material: CD4+ T cells from PBMCs, cultured in vitro. This CDR3 is CASTQVVTYEQYF. In nucleotides, the CDR3 is TGTGCCAGCACTCAGGTTGTTACCTACGAGCAGTACTTC.